A single sample gave rise to the 25 T cell receptor beta chains below, sequenced in a study of T cell repertoires in cytomegalovirus infection. Each CDR3 protein is one row after TCRdb ran MiXCR on the reads. The sample has about 360,000 distinct CDR3 sequences; around a sixth are singletons. The material sequenced was PBMCs. These TCRs come from a human donor in good health (CMV status not recorded). Some clones in this sample may be carry-over from other donors' samples.

V is TRBV11-2 and J is TRBJ2-3; the match to TRBD2 covers 11 bases. The J segment lost 2 bases and the V segment lost 4 bases, leaving 8 bases of the junction unmatched. The CDR3 covers 17 residues. Germline V gives CDR1 SGHAT, CDR2 FQNNGV. The CDR3 sequence is CASSSIGLAGHTDTQYF. The DNA for the CDR3 is TGTGCCAGCAGCTCCATCGGACTAGCGGGTCACACAGATACGCAGTATTTT.

The V and J genes are TRBV2 and TRBJ1-3; D perhaps matches TRBD1 (6 bases). The CDR3 totals 16 residues. Trimming pared 7 bases from V and 1 base from J, leaving 17 bases between. Germline V gene lookup returns CDR1 SNHLY and CDR2 FYNNEI. DNA for the CDR3: TGTGCCAGCATGAAGATCAGGGGCTTATCTGGAAACACCATATATTTT. Protein product: CASMKIRGLSGNTIYF.

The rearrangement links TRBV6-1 to TRBJ2-5; tentatively, D is TRBD1 (5 bases). Germline V gives CDR1 MNHNS, CDR2 SASEGT. Trimming pared 1 base from V and 10 bases from J, leaving 13 bases between. The CDR3 loop spans 13 amino acids. CDR3 in amino acids: CASSEGQLRHQYF. CDR3 sequence (DNA): TGTGCCAGCAGTGAAGGACAGCTCCGGCACCAGTACTTC.

The V gene is TRBV20-1, the J gene TRBJ2-3, with 8 bases lining up with TRBD2. This CDR3 comprises 16 residues. Trimming cost V 6 bases and J 5 bases; bases outside gene matches: 16. Germline CDR1 is DFQATT and CDR2 is SNEGSKA (reference sequence). The CDR3 region is CSALGLAGFHRDTQYF. CDR3 DNA sequence: TGCAGTGCCCTGGGGTTAGCGGGATTTCATAGAGATACGCAGTATTTT.

This clonotype was found a few times. V and J are TRBV10-3 and TRBJ2-7, with 8 bases that match TRBD2. CDR3 length: 18 residues. Looked up from germline, CDR1 is ENHRY and CDR2 is SYGVKD. V lost 0 bases, J lost 2 bases, and 12 bases stayed unmatched. The CDR3 is CAISESSGSGGDPYEQYF. The CDR3, as DNA: TGTGCCATCAGTGAGTCATCGGGCAGCGGGGGCGATCCCTACGAGCAGTACTTC.

This clonotype came up a few times. The CDR3 here is CASSLRRGSGREGRGELFF. In nucleotides, the CDR3 is TGTGCCAGCAGCCTACGCCGCGGCAGTGGGCGGGAGGGCCGTGGGGAGCTGTTTTTT. V and J are TRBV4-2 and TRBJ2-2; TRBD2 matches 9 bases. This CDR3 contains 19 residues. Germline-derived CDR1 and CDR2 are LGHNA and YNFKEQ. J lost 8 bases, V lost 4 bases, and 20 bases had no gene match.

The J gene is TRBJ2-1, the V gene TRBV6-2 or TRBV6-3, with 9 bases aligning to TRBD2. V shed 7 bases and J 8 bases; nucleotides not matched to a gene: 12. CDR3 length: 15 amino acids. Germline lookup yields CDR1 MNHEY and CDR2 SVGEGT. CDR3 nucleotides: TGTGCCAGCAATCACCCGGGACTAGCAGTCGATGAGCAGTTCTTC. This sequence encodes CASNHPGLAVDEQFF.

This clonotype was seen only a few times. This rearrangement joins TRBV12-3 or TRBV12-4 to TRBJ1-3; unclear D gene. Between the trimmed V and J ends, which lost 6 bases and 0 bases, there was a span of 12 bases. CDR3 length: 15 residues. CDR3 coding DNA: TGTGCCAGCAGCTCCTTCACCAGCTCTGGAAACACCATATATTTT. Protein product: CASSSFTSSGNTIYF.

The chain combines TRBV7-6 with TRBJ2-5; D is undetermined. CDR1 and CDR2 from the germline V gene are SGHVS and FNYEAQ. Trimming pared 4 bases from V and 3 bases from J, leaving 12 bases between. The CDR3 covers 14 residues. CDR3 amino acids: CASSSLSRKETQYF. CDR3 coding DNA: TGTGCCAGCAGCTCCCTGAGCAGAAAAGAGACCCAGTACTTC.

This clonotype has a count of ten or more. The chain links TRBV11-3 to TRBJ1-1; D gene unclear. Looked up from germline, CDR1 is SGHNT and CDR2 is YENEEA. This CDR3 spans 13 amino acids. V dropped 1 base and J dropped 4 bases, with 7 bases sitting between them. The CDR3 nucleotides are TGTGCCAGCAGCTTAGTCCCGGGCACTGAAGCTTTCTTT. This gives the protein CASSLVPGTEAFF.

The J gene is TRBJ1-2, the V gene TRBV5-6; possible D gene TRBD1, 5 bases. Germline-derived CDR1 and CDR2 are SGHDT and YYEEEE. With 1 base removed from V and 3 bases from J, the gap between germline ends came to 13 bases. This CDR3 has 15 residues. The DNA of the CDR3 is TGTGCCAGCAGCTTGCCATCGGGGGTCGACTATGGCTACACCTTC. It encodes CASSLPSGVDYGYTF.

The chain uses TRBV9 and TRBJ2-5; 12 nucleotides match TRBD2. The CDR3 is 17 residues long. V gave up 3 bases and J gave up 6 bases; unmatched junction bases: 12. In germline, CDR1 is SGDLS, CDR2 YYNGEE. Here the CDR3 reads CASSALLAGGLSKTQYF. The CDR3 DNA sequence: TGTGCCAGCAGCGCGTTACTAGCGGGAGGCTTGTCGAAGACCCAGTACTTC.

This clonotype was observed a few times. CDR3 sequence: CAISENDEQFF. The CDR3 DNA reads TGTGCCATCAGTGAGAACGATGAGCAGTTCTTC. The chain joins TRBV10-3 to TRBJ2-1; D not resolved. The CDR3 is 11 amino acids. Deletions cut 2 bases from V and 8 bases from J, with 4 bases between. Germline CDR1 ENHRY, CDR2 SYGVKD.

The chain combines TRBV29-1 with TRBJ1-4; D gene uncertain. Trimming left V 6 bases short and J 8 bases short, with 16 bases between. CDR1 and CDR2 from the germline V gene are SQVTM and ANQGSEA. The CDR3 has 13 amino acids. In nucleotides, the CDR3 is TGCAGCGTCGTTTGGGGTTTCGGAGAAAAACTGTTTTTT. Its protein product is CSVVWGFGEKLFF.

The rearrangement uses TRBV5-1 and TRBJ1-5; no definite D call. The V end was cut by 4 bases, the J end by 2 bases, with 10 bases between. The CDR3 has 14 residues. Per germline, CDR1 SGHRS and CDR2 YFSETQ. CDR3 in DNA: TGCGCCAGCAGCCCCACCCACGGCAATCAGCCCCAGCATTTT. Protein product: CASSPTHGNQPQHF.

The gene calls are TRBV6-2 or TRBV6-3 and TRBJ2-7; no reliable D call. This CDR3 has 11 amino acids. V lost 6 bases, J lost 6 bases, and 9 bases lay in between. Germline values: CDR1 MNHEY, CDR2 SVGEGT. Written as DNA, the CDR3 is TGTGCCAGCAGCCGTACAAGCGAGCAGTACTTC. Amino acid sequence: CASSRTSEQYF.

In its sample, this clonotype was seen many times. The genes are TRBV15 and TRBJ1-4; maybe TRBD1 (6 bases). V was clipped by 6 bases and J by 2 bases, with 13 bases between them. Germline V gene lookup returns CDR1 LNHNV and CDR2 YYDKDF (reference sequence). The length of the CDR3 is 15 residues. The CDR3 coding sequence is TGTGCCACCAGAGCAACAGGGATTACTAATGAAAAACTGTTTTTT. This gives the protein CATRATGITNEKLFF.

At least ten counts were recorded for this clonotype. The chain employs TRBV4-1 and TRBJ1-6; TRBD1 agrees at 8 bases. After removal of 1 base from V and 7 bases from J, the junction contained 3 bases not matched to a gene. CDR1 and CDR2 from the germline V gene are MGHRA and YSYEKL. This CDR3 region has 15 residues. Here the CDR3 reads CASSQADRDNSPLHF. The CDR3 region has the DNA TGCGCCAGCAGCCAAGCGGACAGGGACAATTCACCCCTCCACTTT.

V gene TRBV18 combines with J gene TRBJ1-6; possibly TRBD1 for D (6 bases). This CDR3 region has 16 residues. Trimming left V 4 bases short and J 6 bases short, with 16 bases between. The V gene's germline CDR1 is KGHSH and CDR2 LQKENI. The CDR3 sequence: CASSQETGKSNSPLHF. The CDR3 DNA reads as TGTGCCAGCTCACAAGAAACAGGGAAGAGTAATTCACCCCTCCACTTT.

The chain combines TRBV20-1 with TRBJ1-2; 7 bases line up with TRBD1. The CDR3 consists of 12 residues. J lost 8 bases, V lost 0 bases, and 3 bases had no gene match. Germline lookup yields CDR1 DFQATT and CDR2 SNEGSKA (reference sequence). CDR3: CSARDDRDGYTF. CDR3 coding DNA: TGCAGTGCTAGAGATGACAGGGACGGCTACACCTTC.

The chain couples TRBV5-6 to TRBJ2-5; the match to TRBD1 covers 9 bases. The CDR3 has 15 residues. V dropped 3 bases and J dropped 5; count of bases not matched to a gene: 8. Germline V gene data show CDR1 as SGHDT and CDR2 as YYEEEE. The CDR3 protein is CASSYRDRVMETQYF. In DNA, the CDR3 is TGTGCCAGCAGCTACCGGGACAGGGTTATGGAGACCCAGTACTTC.

The rearrangement links TRBV6-1 to TRBJ2-5; possible D gene TRBD2, 5 bases. Germline CDR1 MNHNS, CDR2 SASEGT. CDR3 size: 13 residues. The germline V and J ends were trimmed by 6 bases and 7 bases, with 15 bases remaining between them. The DNA for the CDR3 is TGTGCCAGCAGAGAGAGGATCCGGGGGACCCAGTACTTC. Translation gives CASRERIRGTQYF.

This clonotype was recorded at least ten times. This chain connects TRBV6-1 to TRBJ2-5; possibly TRBD1 or TRBD2 for D (5 bases each). The germline V gene encodes CDR1 MNHNS and CDR2 SASEGT. This CDR3 spans 14 amino acids. V was shortened by 6 bases and J by 6 bases, with 17 bases between the two germline ends. CDR3 in amino acids: CASSRPGTGKTQYF. Here the CDR3 DNA reads TGTGCCAGCAGCCGGCCCGGGACGGGAAAGACCCAGTACTTC.

This clonotype has a count of ten or more. The V and J genes are TRBV7-2 and TRBJ2-3; D remains ambiguous. V lost 5 bases, J lost 0 bases, and 9 bases lay in between. The CDR3 is 14 residues long. In germline, CDR1 is SGHTA, CDR2 FQGNSA. This CDR3 reads CASSPQVSTDTQYF. In nucleotides, the CDR3 is TGTGCCAGCAGCCCCCAGGTTAGCACAGATACGCAGTATTTT.

This clonotype was observed a few times. This chain links TRBV7-3 with TRBJ2-7; maybe TRBD2 (6 bases). The germline gives CDR1 SGHTA, CDR2 FQGTGA. The CDR3 runs 15 residues. V dropped 5 bases and J dropped 0 bases, with 14 bases sitting between them. The CDR3 nucleotides read TGTGCCAGCAGCCCGCGGGGTCGGAGCTCCTACGAGCAGTACTTC. Residues: CASSPRGRSSYEQYF. Full variable domain (remainder filled in from reference TRBV7-3 and TRBJ2-7): GAGVSQTPSNKVTEKGKYVELRCDPISGHTALYWYRQSLGQGPEFLIYFQGTGAADDSGLPNDRFFAVRPEGSVSTLKIQRTERGDSAVYLCASSPRGRSSYEQYFGPGTRLTVT.